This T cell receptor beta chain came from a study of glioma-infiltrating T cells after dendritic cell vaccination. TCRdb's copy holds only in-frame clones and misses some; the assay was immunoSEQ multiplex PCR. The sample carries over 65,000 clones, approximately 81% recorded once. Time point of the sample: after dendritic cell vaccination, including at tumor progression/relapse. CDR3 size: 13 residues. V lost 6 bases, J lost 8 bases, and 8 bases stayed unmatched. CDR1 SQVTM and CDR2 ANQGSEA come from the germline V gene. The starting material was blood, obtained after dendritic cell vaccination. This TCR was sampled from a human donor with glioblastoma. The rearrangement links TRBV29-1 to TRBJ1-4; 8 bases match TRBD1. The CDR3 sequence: CSVEDRDVEKLFF. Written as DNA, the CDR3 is TGCAGCGTGGAGGACAGGGATGTCGAAAAACTGTTTTTT.